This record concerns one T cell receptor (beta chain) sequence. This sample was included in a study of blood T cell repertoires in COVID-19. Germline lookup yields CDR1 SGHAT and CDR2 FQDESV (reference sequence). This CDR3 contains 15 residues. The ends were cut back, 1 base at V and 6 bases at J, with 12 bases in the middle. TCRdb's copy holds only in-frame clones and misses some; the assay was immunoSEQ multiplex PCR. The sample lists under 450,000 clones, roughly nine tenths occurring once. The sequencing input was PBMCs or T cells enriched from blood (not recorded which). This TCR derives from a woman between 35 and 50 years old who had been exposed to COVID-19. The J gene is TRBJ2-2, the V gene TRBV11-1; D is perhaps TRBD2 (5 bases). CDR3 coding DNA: TGTGCCAGCAGCTTAGAGCCGGGGAGTGCCGGGGAGCTGTTTTTT. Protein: CASSLEPGSAGELFF.